This TCR beta chain is drawn from a study of CD8 T cells in ankylosing spondylitis. Whole-study findings and limits: Existing reports had already noted some motif variants in reactive arthritis synovial fluid and blood. Characteristic, it appeared, of ankylosing spondylitis blood was a TCR beta motif of eight highly homologous variants. According to the report, clones linked to the disease were significantly enriched in matched synovial fluid samples taken from ankylosing spondylitis patients.

There are a few counts of this clonotype. The antigen remains unidentified. TCRdb re-called the 5' RACE reads through MiXCR, storing one row per CDR3 protein. The sample shows under 200,000 distinct CDR3 sequences, approximately 13% of them seen only once. The CDR3 totals 17 residues. The J segment lost 4 bases and the V segment lost 4 bases, leaving 9 bases of the junction unmatched. This clonotype was sampled from a female donor with ankylosing spondylitis or in good health (not recorded which). Specimen: blood, either unsorted or a sorted T cell fraction (not recorded which). The rearrangement joins TRBV12-3 or TRBV12-4 to TRBJ2-3; 12 bases are shared with TRBD2. The CDR3 sequence is CASSYGTSSGRADTQYF. CDR3 sequence (DNA): TGTGCCAGCAGTTATGGGACGTCTAGCGGGAGGGCAGATACGCAGTATTTT.